This TCR beta chain was documented in a study of T cells in Graves' hyperthyroidism and ophthalmopathy. With V trimmed by 3 bases and J by 1 base, 7 bases remained unmatched. In germline, CDR1 is DFQATT, CDR2 SNEGSKA (reference sequence). The CDR3 consists of 15 residues. Amplified TCR beta CDR3 regions came from RNA transcripts. HTBI primers were employed in a first-round RT-PCR of the TCR CDR3. One entry per CDR3 protein results from TCRdb running MiXCR on the multiplex PCR reads. The data contain about 320,000 distinct CDR3 sequences, around a sixth of them seen just once; the ten biggest clones take up roughly a third. This clonotype was recorded at least ten times.

This receptor was taken from a man younger than 45 with Graves' hyperthyroidism. This sequence joins TRBV20-1 and TRBJ2-3; 7 bases are shared with TRBD2. Sequenced material: blood. The CDR3 loop is CSARGGVWRTDTQYF. Written as DNA, the CDR3 is TGCAGTGCTAGGGGGGGGGTTTGGCGCACAGATACGCAGTATTTT.